The rows below give T cell receptor beta chains drawn from one sample of a study of blood T cells in healthy people across ages. MiXCR, applied by TCRdb to the 5' RACE reads, yields one record per CDR3 protein. Among 1,500,000 or so distinct CDR3 sequences listed, about 45% were seen once. What was sequenced was blood. These receptors were obtained from a young woman in good health. Each CDR3 is given with its conserved first and last residue. D genes are given only for firm matches. Rows may omit the clone size; those that give it use once, few, many or a size class.

v_gene	d_gene	abundance	j_gene	CDR3aa	CDR3nt
TRBV18	NA	NA	TRBJ1-2	CASSPSLSEGYGYTF	TGTGCCAGCTCACCCTCGCTTTCTGAAGGCTATGGCTACACCTTC
TRBV3-1	NA	NA	TRBJ2-1	CASSQGLGAGAYNEQFF	TGTGCCAGCAGCCAGGGGTTAGGAGCGGGCGCCTACAATGAGCAGTTCTTC
TRBV4-1	NA	NA	TRBJ2-3	CASSQHGGDTQYF	TGCGCCAGCAGCCAGCACGGAGGAGATACGCAGTATTTT
TRBV2	NA	NA	TRBJ1-2	CASREDSPPNYGYTF	TGTGCCAGCAGGGAAGACAGTCCCCCTAACTATGGCTACACCTTC
TRBV10-3	NA	NA	TRBJ2-7	CAISEGPNNNEQYF	TGTGCCATCAGTGAGGGACCAAATAACAATGAGCAGTACTTC
TRBV12-3/TRBV12-4	TRBD2	few	TRBJ2-1	CASRGGRGRDNEQFF	TGTGCCAGCAGGGGCGGGAGGGGCAGGGACAATGAGCAGTTCTTC
TRBV12-3/TRBV12-4	TRBD1	NA	TRBJ1-1	CASSPTGVTVAFF	TGTGCCAGCAGCCCGACAGGGGTCACTGTAGCTTTCTTT
TRBV20-1	NA	NA	TRBJ2-5	CSARDRFRDEQYF	TGCAGTGCTAGAGACAGGTTCAGGGATGAGCAGTACTTC
TRBV5-8	NA	NA	TRBJ2-7	CASTPSRRVYEQYF	TGTGCCAGCACCCCATCCAGGAGAGTCTACGAGCAGTACTTC
TRBV7-2	TRBD1	NA	TRBJ1-6	CASTFRRSGAWTGFNSPLHF	TGTGCCAGCACCTTTCGTCGCAGTGGGGCCTGGACAGGATTTAATTCACCCCTCCACTTT
TRBV20-1	NA	NA	TRBJ2-7	CSARGAGPYEQYF	TGCAGTGCTAGAGGGGCGGGACCGTACGAGCAGTACTTC
TRBV3-1	NA	NA	TRBJ2-7	CASSQLQYEQYF	TGTGCCAGCAGCCAACTTCAATACGAGCAGTACTTC
TRBV5-1	NA	NA	TRBJ1-2	CASSFASGPHNLNYGCTF	TGCGCCAGCAGCTTTGCCTCCGGGCCGCACAATCTTAACTATGGCTGCACCTTC
TRBV12-3/TRBV12-4	TRBD1	NA	TRBJ2-5	CANSLGLRDRTKETQYF	TGTGCCAACAGTTTAGGCCTCCGGGACAGAACGAAAGAGACCCAGTACTTC
TRBV12-3/TRBV12-4	NA	NA	TRBJ1-1	CASSLMGVRTEAFF	TGTGCCAGCAGTTTAATGGGGGTTAGGACTGAAGCTTTCTTT
TRBV6-1	TRBD2	NA	TRBJ2-2	CASYLAGANTGELFF	TGCGCCAGCTATTTAGCGGGGGCGAACACCGGGGAGCTGTTTTTT
TRBV28	NA	NA	TRBJ1-2	CASQGPGYTF	TGTGCCAGCCAAGGGCCTGGCTACACCTTC
TRBV11-1	TRBD2	NA	TRBJ2-1	CASSLDGLAASYKEQFF	TGTGCCAGCAGCTTAGATGGTCTAGCGGCCTCCTACAAGGAGCAGTTCTTC
TRBV29-1	NA	NA	TRBJ2-5	CSVEDREETQYF	TGCAGCGTTGAAGATAGGGAAGAGACCCAGTACTTC
TRBV20-1	NA	NA	TRBJ1-4	CSARDPTTAGEKLFF	TGCAGTGCTAGAGATCCGACAACGGCGGGTGAAAAACTGTTTTTT
TRBV12-3/TRBV12-4	TRBD1	few	TRBJ2-7	CASREFGQGHEQYF	TGTGCCAGCAGGGAGTTCGGACAGGGGCACGAGCAGTACTTC
TRBV18	NA	NA	TRBJ1-1	CASSPRRVLGNTEAFF	TGTGCCAGCTCACCCCGACGCGTCCTCGGGAACACTGAAGCTTTCTTT
TRBV12-3/TRBV12-4	NA	NA	TRBJ2-5	CASLVGETQYF	TGTGCCAGCCTAGTGGGAGAGACCCAGTACTTC
TRBV19	TRBD1	NA	TRBJ1-2	CASSITGDDGYTF	TGTGCCAGTAGTATTACAGGGGATGATGGCTACACCTTC
TRBV29-1	TRBD2	NA	TRBJ2-5	CSVEGLAAYQETQYF	TGCAGCGTTGAGGGACTAGCGGCTTACCAAGAGACCCAGTACTTC
TRBV25-1	NA	NA	TRBJ2-1	CVSSEYGETQFF	TGTGTCAGCAGTGAATATGGAGAGACCCAGTTCTTC
TRBV12-3/TRBV12-4	NA	few	TRBJ1-2	CASSTSGLANYGYTF	TGTGCCAGCAGTACCTCCGGGCTAGCTAACTATGGCTACACCTTC
TRBV20-1	NA	NA	TRBJ2-1	CSARLGAPYNEQFF	TGCAGTGCTAGACTGGGGGCTCCCTACAATGAGCAGTTCTTC
TRBV10-3	NA	NA	TRBJ1-2	CAISDVGHYGYTF	TGTGCCATCAGTGATGTGGGGCACTATGGCTACACCTTC
TRBV7-6	NA	NA	TRBJ2-1	CASSSLATGRNKQFF	TGTGCCAGCAGCTCCTTAGCCACAGGGAGGAATAAGCAGTTCTTC
TRBV24-1	NA	few	TRBJ2-2	CATSDYGDFSGGSGELFF	TGTGCCACCAGTGATTACGGGGACTTCTCCGGGGGATCCGGGGAGCTGTTTTTT
TRBV7-9	NA	NA	TRBJ1-1	CASSSGRDGINTEAFF	TGTGCCAGCAGCTCAGGAAGGGACGGAATAAACACTGAAGCTTTCTTT
TRBV4-3	NA	NA	TRBJ1-1	CASALMSGTEAFF	TGCGCCAGCGCTCTTATGTCGGGCACTGAAGCTTTCTTT
TRBV4-2	NA	few	TRBJ2-3	CASSQGRGEWTDTQYF	TGTGCCAGCAGCCAAGGGCGCGGGGAGTGGACAGATACGCAGTATTTT
TRBV19	TRBD1	NA	TRBJ1-1	CASSGDRAPEAFF	TGTGCCAGTAGTGGGGACAGGGCCCCTGAAGCTTTCTTT
TRBV27	NA	NA	TRBJ2-3	CASGGFTDTQYF	TGTGCCAGCGGGGGCTTCACAGATACGCAGTATTTT
TRBV11-2	NA	many	TRBJ2-3	CASSGFPDTQYF	TGTGCCAGCAGCGGCTTTCCGGATACGCAGTATTTT
TRBV7-9	TRBD1	NA	TRBJ1-2	CASSLGTGKLYGYTF	TGTGCCAGCAGCTTGGGGACAGGGAAGCTGTATGGCTACACCTTC
TRBV9	NA	few	TRBJ1-2	CASSVSTASHGYTF	TGTGCCAGCAGCGTATCGACCGCGTCTCATGGCTACACCTTC
TRBV6-2/TRBV6-3	NA	few	TRBJ2-6	CATTIRGAGANVLTF	TGTGCCACTACAATCAGGGGCGCTGGGGCCAACGTCCTGACTTTC
TRBV24-1	NA	NA	TRBJ1-2	CATSDTRSGNYGYTF	TGTGCCACCAGTGACACACGGTCAGGAAACTATGGCTACACCTTC
TRBV29-1	NA	NA	TRBJ2-1	CSVEGVSGSYNEQFF	TGCAGCGTTGAGGGAGTTAGCGGCTCCTACAATGAGCAGTTCTTC
TRBV6-2/TRBV6-3	NA	NA	TRBJ2-3	CASSYLGPAPYF	TGTGCCAGCAGTTACTTGGGACCAGCGCCGTATTTT
TRBV13	NA	NA	TRBJ2-3	CASSLSQNTDAQYF	TGTGCCAGCAGCTTATCACAAAACACAGATGCGCAGTATTTT
TRBV5-1	NA	many	TRBJ2-1	CASSLSGDPGRQFF	TGCGCCAGCAGCTTGTCTGGTGACCCAGGGCGGCAGTTCTTC
TRBV10-2	TRBD1	NA	TRBJ1-1	CASSEMGQVNTEAFF	TGCGCCAGCAGTGAGATGGGACAGGTGAACACTGAAGCTTTCTTT
TRBV6-5	NA	few	TRBJ1-6	CASSYEGAPTNSPLHF	TGTGCCAGCAGTTATGAGGGCGCGCCGACTAATTCACCCCTCCACTTT
TRBV20-1	NA	NA	TRBJ1-1	CSASPTTNTEAFF	TGCAGTGCTAGCCCGACAACGAACACTGAAGCTTTCTTT